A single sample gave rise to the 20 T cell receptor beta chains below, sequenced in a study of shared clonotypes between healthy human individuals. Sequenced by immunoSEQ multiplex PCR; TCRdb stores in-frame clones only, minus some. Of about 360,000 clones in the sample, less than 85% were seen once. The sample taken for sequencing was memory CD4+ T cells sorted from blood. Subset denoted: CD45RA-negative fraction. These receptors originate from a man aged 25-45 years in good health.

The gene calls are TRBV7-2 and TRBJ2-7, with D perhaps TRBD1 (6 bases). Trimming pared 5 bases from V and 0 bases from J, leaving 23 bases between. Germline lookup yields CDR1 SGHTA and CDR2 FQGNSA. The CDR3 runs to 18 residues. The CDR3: CASSLGWVSQGSSYEQYF. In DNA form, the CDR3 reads TGTGCCAGCAGCCTTGGGTGGGTTTCCCAGGGGAGCTCCTACGAGCAGTACTTC.

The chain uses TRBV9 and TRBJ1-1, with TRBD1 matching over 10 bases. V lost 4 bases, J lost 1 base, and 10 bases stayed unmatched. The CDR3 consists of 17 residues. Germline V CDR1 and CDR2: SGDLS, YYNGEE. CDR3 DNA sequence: TGTGCCAGCAGCTACCGACCGGGACAGGGGTGGAACACTGAAGCTTTCTTT. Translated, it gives CASSYRPGQGWNTEAFF.

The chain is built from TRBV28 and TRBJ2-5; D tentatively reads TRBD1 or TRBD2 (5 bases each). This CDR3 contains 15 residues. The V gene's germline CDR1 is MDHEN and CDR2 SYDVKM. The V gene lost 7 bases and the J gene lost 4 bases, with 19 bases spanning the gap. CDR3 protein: CASTNGGVGRETQYF. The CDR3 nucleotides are TGTGCCAGCACCAATGGGGGAGTGGGACGAGAGACCCAGTACTTC.

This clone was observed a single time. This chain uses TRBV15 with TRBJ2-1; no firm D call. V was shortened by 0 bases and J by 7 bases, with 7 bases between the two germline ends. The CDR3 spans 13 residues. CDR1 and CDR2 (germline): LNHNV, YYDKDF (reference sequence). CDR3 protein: CATSRETLNEQFF. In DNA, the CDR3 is TGTGCCACCAGCAGAGAGACGCTAAATGAGCAGTTCTTC.

CDR3 nucleotide sequence: TGTGCCAGCAGCCCTGACAGGGGTGGCGTTGAAAAACTGTTTTTT. As protein: CASSPDRGGVEKLFF. The V gene is TRBV27, the J gene TRBJ1-4, with 8 bases aligning to TRBD1. In germline, CDR1 is MNHEY, CDR2 SMNVEV (reference sequence). The trim removed 6 bases at V and 7 bases at J, leaving 10 bases unmatched. This CDR3 comprises 15 residues.

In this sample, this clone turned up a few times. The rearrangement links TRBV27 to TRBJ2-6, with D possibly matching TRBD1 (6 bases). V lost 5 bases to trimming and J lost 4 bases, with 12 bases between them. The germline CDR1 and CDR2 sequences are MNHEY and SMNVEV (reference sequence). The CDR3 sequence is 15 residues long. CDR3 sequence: CASSRTGSGANVLTF. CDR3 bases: TGTGCCAGCAGTCGAACAGGGAGCGGGGCCAACGTCCTGACTTTC. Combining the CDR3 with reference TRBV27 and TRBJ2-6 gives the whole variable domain EAQVTQNPRYLITVTGKKLTVTCSQNMNHEYMSWYRQDPGLGLRQIYYSMNVEVTDKGDVPEGYKVSRKEKRNFPLILESPSPNQTSLYFCASSRTGSGANVLTFGAGSRLTVL.

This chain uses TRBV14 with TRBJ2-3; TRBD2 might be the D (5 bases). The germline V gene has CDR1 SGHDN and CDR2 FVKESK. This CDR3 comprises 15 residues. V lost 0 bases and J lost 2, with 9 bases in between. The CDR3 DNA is TGTGCCAGCAGCCAAGATCGAGGGTTCACAGATACGCAGTATTTT. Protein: CASSQDRGFTDTQYF.

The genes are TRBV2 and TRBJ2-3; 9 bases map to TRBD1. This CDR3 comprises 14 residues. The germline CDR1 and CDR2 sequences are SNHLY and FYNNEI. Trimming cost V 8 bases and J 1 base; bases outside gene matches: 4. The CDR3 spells CASRGQGGTDTQYF. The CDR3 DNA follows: TGTGCCAGCCGGGGACAGGGCGGCACAGATACGCAGTATTTT. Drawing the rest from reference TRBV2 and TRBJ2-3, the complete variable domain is EPEVTQTPSHQVTQMGQEVILRCVPISNHLYFYWYRQILGQKVEFLVSFYNNEISEKSEIFDDQFSVERPDGSNFTLKIRSTKLEDSAMYFCASRGQGGTDTQYFGPGTRLTVL.

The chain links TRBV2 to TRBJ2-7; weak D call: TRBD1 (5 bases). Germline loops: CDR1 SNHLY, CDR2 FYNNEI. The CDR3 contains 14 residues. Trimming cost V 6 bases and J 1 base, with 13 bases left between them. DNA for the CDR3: TGTGCCAGCAGGGAGACAGCGCCTTCCTACGAGCAGTACTTC. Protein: CASRETAPSYEQYF.

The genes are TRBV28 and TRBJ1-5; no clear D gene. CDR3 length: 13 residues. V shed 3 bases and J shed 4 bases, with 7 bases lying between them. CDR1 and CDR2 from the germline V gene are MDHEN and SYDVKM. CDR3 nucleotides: TGTGCCAGCAGTTTCTCGGAAAATCAGCCCCAGCATTTT. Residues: CASSFSENQPQHF.

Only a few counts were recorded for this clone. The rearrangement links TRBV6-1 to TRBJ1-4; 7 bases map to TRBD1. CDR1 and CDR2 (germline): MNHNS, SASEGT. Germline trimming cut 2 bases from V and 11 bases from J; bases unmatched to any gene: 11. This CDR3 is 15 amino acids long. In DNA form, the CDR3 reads TGTGCCAGCAGTGAAATCGGGCAGGGGGTCGGGAAACTGTTTTTT. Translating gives CASSEIGQGVGKLFF.

As DNA, the CDR3 is TGTGCCTGTATTGGGGTGGACGGCTGGAACAGCAATCAGCCCCAGCATTTT. This translates into CACIGVDGWNSNQPQHF. The genes are TRBV28 and TRBJ1-5; D uncertain. V was pared by 11 bases and J by 1 base, with 24 bases between. CDR3 length: 17 amino acids. Per the germline V gene, CDR1 is MDHEN and CDR2 is SYDVKM.

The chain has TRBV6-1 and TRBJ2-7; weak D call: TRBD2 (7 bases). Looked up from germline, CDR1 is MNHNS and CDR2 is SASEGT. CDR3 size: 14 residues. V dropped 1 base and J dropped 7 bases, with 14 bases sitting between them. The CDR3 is CASSEVGGRREQYF. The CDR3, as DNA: TGTGCCAGCAGTGAAGTGGGGGGGCGCAGGGAGCAGTACTTC.

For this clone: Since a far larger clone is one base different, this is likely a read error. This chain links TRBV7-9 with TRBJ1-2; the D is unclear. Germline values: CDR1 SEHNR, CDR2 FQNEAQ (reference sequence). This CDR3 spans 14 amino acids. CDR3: CASSLERENYGCTF. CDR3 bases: TGTGCCAGCAGCTTAGAACGGGAGAACTATGGCTGCACCTTC.

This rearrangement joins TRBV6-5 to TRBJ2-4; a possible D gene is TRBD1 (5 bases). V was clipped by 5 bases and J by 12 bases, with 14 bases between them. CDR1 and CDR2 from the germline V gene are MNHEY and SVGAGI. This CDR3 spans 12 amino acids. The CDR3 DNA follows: TGTGCCAGCAGTACCGCCCAGGGTTCTCAGTACTTC. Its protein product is CASSTAQGSQYF.

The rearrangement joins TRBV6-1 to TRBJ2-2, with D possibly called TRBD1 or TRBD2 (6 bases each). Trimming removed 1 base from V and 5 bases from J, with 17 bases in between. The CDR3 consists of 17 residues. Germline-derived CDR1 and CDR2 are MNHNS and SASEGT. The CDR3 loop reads CASSEGGAVGKTGELFF. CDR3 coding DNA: TGTGCCAGCAGTGAAGGGGGGGCAGTGGGAAAGACCGGGGAGCTGTTTTTT.

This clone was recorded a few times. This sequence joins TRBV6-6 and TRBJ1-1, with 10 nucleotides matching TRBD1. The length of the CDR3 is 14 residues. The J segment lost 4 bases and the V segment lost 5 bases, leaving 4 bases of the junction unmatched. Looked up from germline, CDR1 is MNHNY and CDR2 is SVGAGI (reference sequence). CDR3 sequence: CASSGRTGGTEAFF. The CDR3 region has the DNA TGTGCCAGCAGTGGCAGGACAGGGGGCACTGAAGCTTTCTTT.

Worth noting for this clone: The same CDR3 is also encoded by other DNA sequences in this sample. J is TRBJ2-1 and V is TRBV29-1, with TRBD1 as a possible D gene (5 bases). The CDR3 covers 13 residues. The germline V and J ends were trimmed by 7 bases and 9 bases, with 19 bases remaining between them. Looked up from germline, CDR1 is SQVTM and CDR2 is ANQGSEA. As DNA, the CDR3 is TGCAGCGCGACGCAGGGAAGCGCCGGTGAGCAGTTCTTC. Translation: CSATQGSAGEQFF.

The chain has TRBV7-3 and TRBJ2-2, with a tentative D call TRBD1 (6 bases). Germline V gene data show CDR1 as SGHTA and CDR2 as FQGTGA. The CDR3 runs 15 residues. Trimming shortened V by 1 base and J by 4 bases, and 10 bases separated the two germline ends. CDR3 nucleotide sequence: TGTGCCAGCAGCTTAATGGACAGTCGCACCGGGGAGCTGTTTTTT. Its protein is CASSLMDSRTGELFF.

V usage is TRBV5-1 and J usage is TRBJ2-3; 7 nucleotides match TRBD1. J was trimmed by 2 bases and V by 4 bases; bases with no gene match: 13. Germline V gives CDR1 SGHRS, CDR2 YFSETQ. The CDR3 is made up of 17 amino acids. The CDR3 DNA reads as TGCGCCAGCAGCCCCCTCTCGACAGGGACCTACACAGATACGCAGTATTTT. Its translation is CASSPLSTGTYTDTQYF.